Listed below are T cell receptor beta chains from one sample, sequenced in a study of blood T cells in healthy people across ages. TCRdb reanalysed the 5' RACE reads using MiXCR and keeps one entry per CDR3 protein. The table lists 1.5 million to 2 million distinct CDR3 sequences, just under 50% of them singletons. The sample was blood. The receptor source for this set is a woman between 40 and 55 years old in good health. The CDR3 runs from the conserved cysteine through the conserved F or W. A D gene is named only where the DNA matches it firmly. Some rows mark clone size as missing; the rest say once, few, many or name a class of expanded clone.

CDR3nt	CDR3aa	j_gene	abundance	len	v_gene	d_gene
TGTGCCATCAGTGAAATGGGGGGTGGAGGAGAGACCCAGTACTTC	CAISEMGGGGETQYF	TRBJ2-5	NA	15	TRBV10-3	NA
TGTGCCAGCAGTTTACCTACTAGCTCGATATCCTACGAGCAGTACTTC	CASSLPTSSISYEQYF	TRBJ2-7	NA	16	TRBV28	NA
TGTGCCAGCAGCCTACTAATAGGTGGCCGATCCTATGGCTACACCTTC	CASSLLIGGRSYGYTF	TRBJ1-2	NA	16	TRBV3-1	NA
TGTGCCAGCAGTGAGGAGGACAGGGCGTTTGGTGAGCAGTTCTTC	CASSEEDRAFGEQFF	TRBJ2-1	few	15	TRBV2	TRBD1
TGCGCCAGCAGCCAAGTCCTACTAGCGGGGGGCATAGATACGCAGTATTTT	CASSQVLLAGGIDTQYF	TRBJ2-3	few	17	TRBV4-1	TRBD2
TGTGCCAGCAGTGATGGGTGGACAGGTGCCTACGAGCAGTACTTC	CASSDGWTGAYEQYF	TRBJ2-7	NA	15	TRBV2	TRBD1
TGTGCCAGCAGTCCGGGACGTAATACGCAGTATTTT	CASSPGRNTQYF	TRBJ2-3	NA	12	TRBV2	NA
TGCAGTGCTGAAGACAGCTCTGGAAACACCATATATTTT	CSAEDSSGNTIYF	TRBJ1-3	NA	13	TRBV20-1	NA
TGTGCCAGCAGTCCAGGAAGGGACAGGAGGAATGAAAAACTGTTTTTT	CASSPGRDRRNEKLFF	TRBJ1-4	NA	16	TRBV28	TRBD1
TGTGCCAGCAGTCCCCGGACAGGACCACCCTACGAGCAGTACTTC	CASSPRTGPPYEQYF	TRBJ2-7	NA	15	TRBV6-1	TRBD1
TGTGCCAGCAGCACCCAGGGGGGCTCCTACGAGCAGTACTTC	CASSTQGGSYEQYF	TRBJ2-7	few	14	TRBV7-9	NA
TGCAGTGCTATTGGGTGGGGGGCCCCAGCGAAAAACATTCAGTACTTC	CSAIGWGAPAKNIQYF	TRBJ2-4	NA	16	TRBV20-1	NA
TGTGCCAGCAGCCCTACTAGCTATCCTAGCTCCTACAATGAGCAGTACTTC	CASSPTSYPSSYNEQYF	TRBJ2-7	NA	17	TRBV7-9	NA
TGCGCCAGCAGCTCGCGATCCGGACAGCCGAACACTGAAGCTTTCTTT	CASSSRSGQPNTEAFF	TRBJ1-1	NA	16	TRBV5-1	NA
TGTGCCAGCAGTGATGGACGGGGAGGCGAAAAACTGTTTTTT	CASSDGRGGEKLFF	TRBJ1-4	NA	14	TRBV6-1	NA
TGTGCCAACAGTTTATCGGCGAACTATGGCTACACCTTC	CANSLSANYGYTF	TRBJ1-2	NA	13	TRBV27	NA
TGTGCCACCAGTGGACAGGGGGCTTACGAGCAGTACTTC	CATSGQGAYEQYF	TRBJ2-7	NA	13	TRBV24-1	TRBD1
TGTGCCAGCAGCGCAGGGGGGAGCTCCTCAGATACGCAGTATTTT	CASSAGGSSSDTQYF	TRBJ2-3	few	15	TRBV9	NA
TGCGCCAGCAGCATTGGGATTTCAGAGACCCAGTACTTC	CASSIGISETQYF	TRBJ2-5	NA	13	TRBV5-1	NA
TGCGCCAGCAGCCAGAAGTCTGGGGCCAACGTCCTGACTTTC	CASSQKSGANVLTF	TRBJ2-6	NA	14	TRBV4-3	NA
TGTGCCAGCAGGCCAAGCTGGATGCTCAGCTCTGGGGCCAACGTCCTGACTTTC	CASRPSWMLSSGANVLTF	TRBJ2-6	NA	18	TRBV6-1	NA
TGTGCCAGCAGTGTGCGGGGCAGAACCTACGAGCAGTACTTC	CASSVRGRTYEQYF	TRBJ2-7	NA	14	TRBV27	NA
TGTGCCAGCAGTTCCATCCTAGGACTCCAAGAGACCCAGTACTTC	CASSSILGLQETQYF	TRBJ2-5	NA	15	TRBV6-6	NA
TGTGCCAGCAGTGAGAGACTAAATGAAAAACTGTTTTTT	CASSERLNEKLFF	TRBJ1-4	NA	13	TRBV2	NA
TGTGCCAGCTCGGCGGGCGGGGCTGGCTTGGGACTGTACCAAGAGACCCAGTACTTC	CASSAGGAGLGLYQETQYF	TRBJ2-5	few	19	TRBV6-1	NA
TGCAGTGCTAGTGCCGGGACCCCACGCAGTGGCTACACCTTC	CSASAGTPRSGYTF	TRBJ1-2	NA	14	TRBV20-1	NA
TGTGCCACAAAAGATGTGTCCTCCTACAATGAGCAGTTCTTC	CATKDVSSYNEQFF	TRBJ2-1	NA	14	TRBV27	NA